This T cell receptor (beta chain) came from a study of cytomegalovirus exposure and HLA in healthy donors. Donors showed nominal health when sampled, although they likely had unrecorded immune exposures. A note on this clone: Its specificity is not known.

13 Jbeta primers and 60 Vbeta primers were used for the PCR. Method: immunoSEQ multiplex PCR; TCRdb's copy keeps in-frame clones and lacks some. This table has roughly 140,000 clones, over 60% appearing once. CDR3 length equals 15 residues. Germline trimming cut 4 bases from V and 8 bases from J; bases unmatched to any gene: 9. Germline CDR1 LNHDA, CDR2 SQIVND (reference sequence). Findings of the study overall: In a later analysis, donors in an Asian-associated ancestry cluster reportedly had fewer N-insertions in productive TCRs than the cohort mean. Reported performance of the classifier showed diagnosis of cytomegalovirus status with high specificity and sensitivity. Accurate predictions that matched the HLA-A and HLA-B alleles of most subjects were reportedly made from TCR beta sequences.

This TCR derives from a male donor in good health and CMV-seronegative. The specimen sequenced was PBMCs. The J gene is TRBJ1-4, the V gene TRBV19; TRBD1 agrees at 8 bases. Written as DNA, the CDR3 is TGTGCCAGTAGTAAGATCGCAGGGGGCGAGGAAAAACTGTTTTTT. Translated: CASSKIAGGEEKLFF.